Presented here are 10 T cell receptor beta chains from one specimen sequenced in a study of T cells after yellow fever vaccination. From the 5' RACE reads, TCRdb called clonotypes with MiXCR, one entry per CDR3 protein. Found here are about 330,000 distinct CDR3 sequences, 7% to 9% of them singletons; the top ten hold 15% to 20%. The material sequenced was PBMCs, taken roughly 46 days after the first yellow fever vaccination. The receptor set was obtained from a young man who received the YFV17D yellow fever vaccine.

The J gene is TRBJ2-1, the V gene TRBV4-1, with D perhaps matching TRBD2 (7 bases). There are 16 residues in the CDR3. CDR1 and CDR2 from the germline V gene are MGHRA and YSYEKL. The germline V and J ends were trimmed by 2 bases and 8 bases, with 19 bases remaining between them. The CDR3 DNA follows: TGCGCCAGCAGCCAAATTGGGACTGGGGGGGCGTATGAGCAGTTCTTC. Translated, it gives CASSQIGTGGAYEQFF.

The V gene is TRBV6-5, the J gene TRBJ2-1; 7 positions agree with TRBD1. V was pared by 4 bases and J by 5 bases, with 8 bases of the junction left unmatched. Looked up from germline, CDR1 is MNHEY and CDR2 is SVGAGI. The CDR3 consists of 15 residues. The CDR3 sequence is CASSSQGVSHNEQFF. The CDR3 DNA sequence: TGTGCCAGCAGTTCGCAGGGGGTTTCCCACAATGAGCAGTTCTTC.

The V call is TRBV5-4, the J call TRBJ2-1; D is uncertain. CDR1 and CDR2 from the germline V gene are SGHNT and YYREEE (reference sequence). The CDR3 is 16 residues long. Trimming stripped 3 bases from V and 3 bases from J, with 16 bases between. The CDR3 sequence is CASSSEGHAGYNEQFF. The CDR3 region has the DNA TGTGCCAGCAGCTCTGAAGGGCACGCTGGCTACAATGAGCAGTTCTTC.

This CDR3 is CASSPYRAIAGANVLTF. In DNA, the CDR3 is TGTGCCAGCTCACCATACAGGGCGATTGCTGGGGCCAACGTCCTGACTTTC. This chain links TRBV18 with TRBJ2-6; D possibly corresponds to TRBD1 (6 bases). Germline lookup yields CDR1 KGHSH and CDR2 LQKENI. The length of the CDR3 is 17 residues. The V end was cut by 2 bases, the J end by 2 bases, with 13 bases between.

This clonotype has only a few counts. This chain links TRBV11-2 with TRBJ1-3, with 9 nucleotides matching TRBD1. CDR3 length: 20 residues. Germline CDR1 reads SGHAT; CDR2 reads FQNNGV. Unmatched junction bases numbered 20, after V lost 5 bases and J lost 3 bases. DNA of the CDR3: TGTGCCAGCAGCGTACCCCCCTGGACAGGGGACTCGATTTATGGAAACACCATATATTTT. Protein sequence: CASSVPPWTGDSIYGNTIYF.

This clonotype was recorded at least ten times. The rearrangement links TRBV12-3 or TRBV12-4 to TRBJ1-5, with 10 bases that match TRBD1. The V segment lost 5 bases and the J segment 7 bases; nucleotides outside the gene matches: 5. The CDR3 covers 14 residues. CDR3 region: CASSPGTGVQPQHF. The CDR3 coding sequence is TGTGCCAGCAGTCCCGGGACAGGGGTACAGCCCCAGCATTTT.

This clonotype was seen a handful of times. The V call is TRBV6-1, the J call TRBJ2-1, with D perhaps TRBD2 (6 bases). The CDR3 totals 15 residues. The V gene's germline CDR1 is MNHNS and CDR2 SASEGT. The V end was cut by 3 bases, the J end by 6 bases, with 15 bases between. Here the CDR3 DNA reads TGTGCCAGCAGTGATCCGGCGGGGTTTCTCAATGAGCAGTTCTTC. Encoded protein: CASSDPAGFLNEQFF.

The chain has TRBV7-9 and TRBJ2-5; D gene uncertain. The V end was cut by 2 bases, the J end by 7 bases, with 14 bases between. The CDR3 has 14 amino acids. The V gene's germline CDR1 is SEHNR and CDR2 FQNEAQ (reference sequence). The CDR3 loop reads CASSLFPGEGTQYF. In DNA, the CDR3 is TGTGCCAGCAGCTTATTTCCTGGGGAAGGGACCCAGTACTTC.

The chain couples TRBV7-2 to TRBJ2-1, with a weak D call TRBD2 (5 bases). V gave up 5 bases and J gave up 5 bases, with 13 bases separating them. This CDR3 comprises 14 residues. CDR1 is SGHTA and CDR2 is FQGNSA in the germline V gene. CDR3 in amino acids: CASSLVGGNNEQFF. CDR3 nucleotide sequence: TGTGCCAGCAGCCTTGTAGGAGGAAACAATGAGCAGTTCTTC.

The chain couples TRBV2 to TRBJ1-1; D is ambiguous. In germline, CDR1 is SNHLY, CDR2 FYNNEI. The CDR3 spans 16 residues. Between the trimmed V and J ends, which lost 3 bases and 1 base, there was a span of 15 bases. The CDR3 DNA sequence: TGTGCCAGCAGTGACGGGCAGACCTCAGGGAACACTGAAGCTTTCTTT. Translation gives CASSDGQTSGNTEAFF. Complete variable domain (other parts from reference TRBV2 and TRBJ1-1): EPEVTQTPSHQVTQMGQEVILRCVPISNHLYFYWYRQILGQKVEFLVSFYNNEISEKSEIFDDQFSVERPDGSNFTLKIRSTKLEDSAMYFCASSDGQTSGNTEAFFGQGTRLTVV.